This entry is about one T cell receptor (beta chain). Antigen unknown. This specimen comes from a study of cytomegalovirus exposure and HLA in healthy donors. Regarding the study as a whole: As a later analysis showed, a missense DCLRE1C variant was linked to trimming of TCR beta V- and J-genes. In a later analysis, most CMV-associated TCR beta chains appeared HLA-restricted.

The PCR used 60 Vbeta and 13 Jbeta primers. Some clones are missing from TCRdb's copy, which holds only in-frame ones; the method was immunoSEQ multiplex PCR. With about 84,000 clones in the sample, the ten largest clones hold less than 0.6%. V dropped 2 bases and J dropped 2 bases, with 8 bases sitting between them. The CDR3 runs 14 residues. Germline V gene sequence: CDR1 LNHDA, CDR2 SQIVND (reference sequence). The sample comprised PBMCs. This rearrangement joins TRBV19 to TRBJ2-3; the D is unclear. The sequence came from a man in his forties or fifties in good health and CMV-seronegative. DNA for the CDR3: TGTGCCAGTAGTATACCCCCTAACACAGATACGCAGTATTTT. Protein: CASSIPPNTDTQYF.